The rows below give T cell receptor beta chains drawn from one sample of a study of blood T cells in healthy people across ages. Each CDR3 protein gets one entry after TCRdb re-called the 5' RACE reads with MiXCR. This table has over 1,500,000 distinct CDR3 sequences, roughly 50% appearing once. Material: blood. The receptors were gathered from a woman between 35 and 50 years old in good health. Each CDR3 is given with its conserved first and last residue. A D gene is named only where the DNA matches it firmly. Some rows have no size entry. The others give once, few or many, or a class for an expanded clone.

V gene	CDR3 length	D gene	J gene	clone size	CDR3 DNA	CDR3 protein
TRBV20-1	13	NA	TRBJ2-4	NA	TGCAGTTTGGCGGGGAGACTTCCGGGGGAGCAGTACTTC	CSLAGRLPGEQYF
TRBV7-2	14	NA	TRBJ1-5	NA	TGTGCCAGCAGCGGCGACAGGATCAATCAGCCCCAGCATTTT	CASSGDRINQPQHF
TRBV12-3/TRBV12-4	15	TRBD1	TRBJ2-5	NA	TGTGCCAGCAGCCGACAGGGAGTGTGGCAAGAGACCCAGTACTTC	CASSRQGVWQETQYF
TRBV5-6	13	NA	TRBJ1-2	NA	TGTGCCAGCAGCTTGAGACATGACTATGGCTACACCTTC	CASSLRHDYGYTF
TRBV7-2	16	NA	TRBJ2-1	NA	TGTGCCAGCAGCTTAGCAGTTGGTAACGCCTACAATGAGCAGTTCTTC	CASSLAVGNAYNEQFF
TRBV11-2	14	TRBD1	TRBJ2-7	NA	TGTGCCAGCAGCTTAGATCAGACAGGGCACGAGCAGTACTTC	CASSLDQTGHEQYF
TRBV20-1	17	NA	TRBJ2-3	NA	TGCAGTGTTAGAGATTCGCTCGGGGCCAAGTCCACAGATACGCAGTATTTT	CSVRDSLGAKSTDTQYF
TRBV7-2	16	TRBD2	TRBJ2-1	NA	TGTGCCAGCAGCTCTAGGGGACTAGCGGGGGTAAATGAGCAGTTCTTC	CASSSRGLAGVNEQFF
TRBV6-1	14	TRBD1	TRBJ2-5	NA	TGTGCCAGCATGCGGACAGGGGGCGCGGAGACCCAGTACTTC	CASMRTGGAETQYF
TRBV20-1	16	NA	TRBJ2-3	few	TGCAGTGCTAGAGATTTTCGGAAGACTAGCACAGATACGCAGTATTTT	CSARDFRKTSTDTQYF
TRBV2	13	NA	TRBJ1-5	NA	TGTGCCAGCAGTGAATCCTCGAATCAGCCCCAGCATTTT	CASSESSNQPQHF
TRBV2	16	NA	TRBJ1-5	NA	TGTGCCAGCAGTGCCCCCCCCCGGGAGTACAATCAGCCCCAGCATTTT	CASSAPPREYNQPQHF
TRBV2	15	NA	TRBJ2-7	once	TGTGCCAGCAGTGGGGTGCAGGTACGGGCTGGCGAGCAGTACTTC	CASSGVQVRAGEQYF
TRBV6-1	16	TRBD2	TRBJ2-5	NA	TGTGCCAGCAAATTACCAGCGGGGGCTTTCCAAGAGACCCAGTACTTC	CASKLPAGAFQETQYF
TRBV6-5	18	TRBD1	TRBJ1-1	NA	TGTGCCAGCAGTTACTCCTCGGGTTGGGAAACAGGGGTGGCTGAAGCTTTCTTT	CASSYSSGWETGVAEAFF
TRBV4-3	18	TRBD1	TRBJ2-6	NA	TGCGCCAGCAGCCCAATGGGACAGGGAATCCCTGGGGCCAACGTCCTGACTTTC	CASSPMGQGIPGANVLTF
TRBV12-3/TRBV12-4	14	NA	TRBJ2-7	many	TGTGCCAGCAGTTTATTGCGGGGCACCTACGAGCAGTACTTC	CASSLLRGTYEQYF
TRBV27	15	NA	TRBJ1-4	NA	TGTGCCAGCAGTTCCTTAGGGGCGTCGGGTGAAAAACTGTTTTTT	CASSSLGASGEKLFF
TRBV2	12	NA	TRBJ1-1	NA	TGTGCCAGCGGAGGCCTGAACACTGAAGCTTTCTTT	CASGGLNTEAFF
TRBV9	13	NA	TRBJ2-3	few	TGTGCCAGCAGCCCCCCTCCCCCAGATACGCAGTATTTT	CASSPPPPDTQYF
TRBV12-3/TRBV12-4	13	NA	TRBJ2-5	NA	TGTGCCAGCAGTTCAGCCGGGCAAACAACGGAGTACTTC	CASSSAGQTTEYF
TRBV29-1	16	NA	TRBJ2-1	few	TGCAGCGCCGCTCCGGGCAGCCATACTCACTACAATGAGCAGTTCTTC	CSAAPGSHTHYNEQFF